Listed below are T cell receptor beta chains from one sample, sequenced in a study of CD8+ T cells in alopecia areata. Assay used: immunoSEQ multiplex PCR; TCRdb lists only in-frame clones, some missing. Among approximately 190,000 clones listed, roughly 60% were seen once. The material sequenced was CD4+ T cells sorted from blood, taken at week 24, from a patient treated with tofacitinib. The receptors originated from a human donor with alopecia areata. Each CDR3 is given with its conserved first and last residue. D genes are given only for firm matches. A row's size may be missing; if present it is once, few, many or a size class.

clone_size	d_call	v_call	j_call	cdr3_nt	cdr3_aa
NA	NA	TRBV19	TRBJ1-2	TGTGCCAGTAGTATTCGAGGCTATGGCTACACCTTC	CASSIRGYGYTF
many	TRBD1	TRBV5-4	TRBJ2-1	TGTGCCAGCAGCTTGGACAGGGGGCGCAACAATGAGCAGTTCTTC	CASSLDRGRNNEQFF
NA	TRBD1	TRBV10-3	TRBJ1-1	TGTGCCATCAGTGAATACAGGGGGCTGAACACTGAAGCTTTCTTT	CAISEYRGLNTEAFF
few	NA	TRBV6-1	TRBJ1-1	TGTGCCATAAGGTGGCAGAGGAACACTGAAGCTTTCTTT	CAIRWQRNTEAFF
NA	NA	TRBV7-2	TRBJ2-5	TGTGCCAGCAGCTTATTGGCTAGCTCCCCGCACTTC	CASSLLASSPHF
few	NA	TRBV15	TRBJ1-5	TGTGCCACCAGCGGGAGGACAGCGGGCAATCAGCCCCAGCATTTT	CATSGRTAGNQPQHF
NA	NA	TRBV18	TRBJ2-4	TGTGCCAGCTCTTCCCGGGACATTCAGTACTTC	CASSSRDIQYF
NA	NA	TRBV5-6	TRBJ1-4	TGTGCCAGCAGCCGTCAGAGTAATGAAAAACTGTTTTTT	CASSRQSNEKLFF
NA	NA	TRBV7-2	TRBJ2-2	TGTGCCAGCAGCCCCGGGGGAAAGAACACCGGGGAGCTGTTTTTT	CASSPGGKNTGELFF
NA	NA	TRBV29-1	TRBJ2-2	TGCAGCACAAGCCAGGGGTCGAACACCGGGGAGCTGTTTTTT	CSTSQGSNTGELFF
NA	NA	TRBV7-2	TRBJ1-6	TGTGCCAGCAGGGGAGAGGGGTCCTATAATTCACCCCTCCACTTT	CASRGEGSYNSPLHF
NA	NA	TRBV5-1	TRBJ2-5	TGCGCCAGCAGCTCTTCAGGGTTTTACCAAGAGACCCAGTACTTC	CASSSSGFYQETQYF
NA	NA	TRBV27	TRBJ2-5	TGTGCCAGCAGTTTTTCCGGGCCCCGGGACGGAGAGACCCAGTACTTC	CASSFSGPRDGETQYF
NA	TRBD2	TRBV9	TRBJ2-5	TGTGCCAGCAGCGTAGGGGGGACTAGCGGCCAAGAGACCCAGTACTTC	CASSVGGTSGQETQYF
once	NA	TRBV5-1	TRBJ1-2	TGCGCCAGCAGCTTGGACCCTGCCGGTACAGGGAATGGCTACACCTTC	CASSLDPAGTGNGYTF
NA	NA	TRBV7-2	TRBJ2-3	TGTGCCAGCAGCTTAATGACAGACAGCACAGATACGCAGTATTTT	CASSLMTDSTDTQYF
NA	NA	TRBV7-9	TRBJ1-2	TGTGCCAGCAGCTTAGTCGCGGGCATTACGAGAGGCTACACCTTC	CASSLVAGITRGYTF
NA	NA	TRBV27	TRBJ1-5	TGTGCCAGCAGTTTCGGGGGCAGGGGAGATGGTCAGCCCCAGCATTTT	CASSFGGRGDGQPQHF
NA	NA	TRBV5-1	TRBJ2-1	TGCGCCAGCAGCTTGGGCCTCTACAATGAGCAGTTCTTC	CASSLGLYNEQFF
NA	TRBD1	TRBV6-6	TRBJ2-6	TGTGCCAGCAGCCCTACAGGGGGCGCTGGGGCCAACGTCCTGACTTTC	CASSPTGGAGANVLTF
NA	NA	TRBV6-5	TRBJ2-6	TGTGCCAGCAGTTACTCGTTGGTCTCTGGGGCCAACGTCCTGACTTTC	CASSYSLVSGANVLTF
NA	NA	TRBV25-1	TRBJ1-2	TGTGCCAGCAGTGCGAAGGGACCCTCCTATGGCTACACCTTC	CASSAKGPSYGYTF
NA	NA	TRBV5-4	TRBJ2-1	TGTGCCAGCAGTCCCACAATCAATGAGCAGTTCTTC	CASSPTINEQFF
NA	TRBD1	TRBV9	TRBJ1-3	TGTGCCAGCAGCGTAGGCGGGACAGGGGCAAACACCATATATTTT	CASSVGGTGANTIYF